The T cell receptor (beta chain) described here comes from a study of chronic HIV infection and antiretroviral therapy. This CDR3 contains 14 residues. The germline CDR1 and CDR2 sequences are SGHTA and FQGNSA. V was clipped by 1 base and J by 4 bases, with 9 bases between them. TCRdb itself ran the 5' RACE reads through MiXCR, one entry per CDR3 protein. The data contain about 38,000 distinct CDR3 sequences, about 8.1% of them singletons. This chain joins TRBV7-2 and TRBJ2-3; D gene unclear. This TCR was recovered from an adult who had HIV and had not received antiretroviral therapy, or was an uninfected healthy control (not recorded which). Input material: peripheral blood. The CDR3 sequence: CASSLVGGPDTQYF. The CDR3 nucleotides read TGTGCCAGCAGCTTAGTTGGTGGGCCAGATACGCAGTATTTT.